The rows below give T cell receptor beta chains drawn from one sample of a study of T-cell memory formation after mild COVID-19. TCRdb ran MiXCR on the 5' RACE reads and lists one entry per CDR3 protein. The sample records hundreds of thousands of distinct CDR3 sequences, roughly 19% being singletons. The sample was PBMCs or a T cell subset sorted from them (not recorded which). The source of these receptors is a man aged 18-30 years who had mild COVID-19 (a few samples of this study predate the infection). Cell type and time point are not known. CDR3s include the opening cysteine and the closing phenylalanine or tryptophan. The order of the fields is CDR3 DNA, CDR3 protein, V gene, D gene, clone size, J gene. A D gene is named only where the DNA matches it firmly. A row's size may be missing; if present it is once, few, many or a size class.

CDR3 DNA: TGTGCCAGCAGTTACTCCGGGGCAGGAGGAGAAGATACGCAGTATTTT
CDR3 protein: CASSYSGAGGEDTQYF
V gene: TRBV6-2/TRBV6-3
D gene: .
clone size: few
J gene: TRBJ2-3

CDR3 DNA: TGTGCCACCTCGGTCGAAAGCTATGGCTACACCTTC
CDR3 protein: CATSVESYGYTF
V gene: TRBV6-5
D gene: .
clone size: few
J gene: TRBJ1-2

CDR3 DNA: TGTGCCAGCAGTCAGGTTGCTGGAAACACCATATATTTT
CDR3 protein: CASSQVAGNTIYF
V gene: TRBV6-5
D gene: .
clone size: .
J gene: TRBJ1-3

CDR3 DNA: TGTGCCAGCAGCGCCAGGGGCGGGGGTTCGGATGAGCAGTTCTTC
CDR3 protein: CASSARGGGSDEQFF
V gene: TRBV2
D gene: .
clone size: few
J gene: TRBJ2-1

CDR3 DNA: TGCAGTGCTAGAGTGGGCCTACTCACTAACTATGGCTACACCTTC
CDR3 protein: CSARVGLLTNYGYTF
V gene: TRBV20-1
D gene: .
clone size: few
J gene: TRBJ1-2

CDR3 DNA: TGTGCCACCAGGCCGGGCCTACTAGGACAAGAGCAGTACTTC
CDR3 protein: CATRPGLLGQEQYF
V gene: TRBV15
D gene: .
clone size: many
J gene: TRBJ2-7

CDR3 DNA: TGTGCCAGCAGTCCACTAGCGGGGGCTCACAATGAGCAGTTCTTC
CDR3 protein: CASSPLAGAHNEQFF
V gene: TRBV12-3/TRBV12-4
D gene: TRBD2
clone size: .
J gene: TRBJ2-1

CDR3 DNA: TGTGCCAGCAGCTTAGTGGGGGTCTTCAATGAGCAGTTCTTC
CDR3 protein: CASSLVGVFNEQFF
V gene: TRBV5-6
D gene: .
clone size: .
J gene: TRBJ2-1

CDR3 DNA: TGTGCCACCAGCAGCCCGCTAACGGGACAGATTACTTTGAACACTGAAGCTTTCTTT
CDR3 protein: CATSSPLTGQITLNTEAFF
V gene: TRBV15
D gene: TRBD1
clone size: .
J gene: TRBJ1-1

CDR3 DNA: TGTGCCAGCAGTTTTTTGAGTTCTGGAAACACCATATATTTT
CDR3 protein: CASSFLSSGNTIYF
V gene: TRBV28
D gene: .
clone size: few
J gene: TRBJ1-3

CDR3 DNA: TGTGCCAGCAGCCCTGGACAGGACTATGGCTACACCTTC
CDR3 protein: CASSPGQDYGYTF
V gene: TRBV11-2
D gene: TRBD1
clone size: medium-sized
J gene: TRBJ1-2